The 26 T cell receptor beta chains listed next were all sequenced from one sample in a study of shared clonotypes between healthy human individuals. CD8 cells regarded as naive lacked CD45RO, were positively chosen for CCR7, and omitted terminally differentiated effector memory CD45RA+ cells. Generated by immunoSEQ multiplex PCR, the TCRdb table keeps only in-frame clones and is missing some. Altogether over 2,000,000 clones are present, just over 90% being singletons, with the ten largest covering roughly 1.7%. The sequenced sample was naive CD8+ T cells from PBMCs. These receptors were taken from a man aged 18 to 35 in good health. Some clones in this sample may be carry-over from other donors' samples.

This clone was seen just once. The chain uses TRBV9 and TRBJ2-1; TRBD2 aligns across 10 bases. Germline CDR1 and CDR2: SGDLS and YYNGEE. The trim removed 3 bases at V and 6 bases at J, leaving 3 bases unmatched. The CDR3 is 14 amino acids. CDR3 nucleotides: TGTGCCAGCAGCGGACTAGCGGGTTTCAATGAGCAGTTCTTC. It encodes CASSGLAGFNEQFF.

The chain links TRBV5-5 to TRBJ1-1; D ambiguous. Germline V gives CDR1 SGHKS, CDR2 YYEKEE (reference sequence). The CDR3 spans 13 residues. The V end was cut by 2 bases, the J end by 1 base, with 6 bases between. CDR3 sequence: CASSLHKNTEAFF. CDR3 coding DNA: TGTGCCAGCAGCTTACACAAGAACACTGAAGCTTTCTTT.

J is TRBJ2-2 and V is TRBV28; D unresolved. Trimming stripped 2 bases from V and 8 bases from J, with 21 bases between. Germline V gene data show CDR1 as MDHEN and CDR2 as SYDVKM. The CDR3 length is 17 residues. The chain's CDR3 is CASSLTLQRTTLGELFF. The CDR3 DNA follows: TGTGCCAGCAGTTTAACTCTGCAGAGAACCACCCTTGGGGAGCTGTTTTTT. The full variable domain, with the rest looked up from reference TRBV28 and TRBJ2-2, is DVKVTQSSRYLVKRTGEKVFLECVQDMDHENMFWYRQDPGLGLRLIYFSYDVKMKEKGDIPEGYSVSREKKERFSLILESASTNQTSMYLCASSLTLQRTTLGELFFGEGSRLTVL.

J is TRBJ2-7 and V is TRBV10-3, with TRBD2 matching 13 bases. Trimming at V came to 6 bases and at J to 6 bases, leaving 8 bases not matched to a gene. This CDR3 contains 15 residues. In germline, CDR1 is ENHRY, CDR2 SYGVKD. The CDR3 DNA reads as TGTGCCATCAGGGGGACTAGCGGGGTTGTGGGCGAGCAGTACTTC. Translation: CAIRGTSGVVGEQYF.

The V gene is TRBV7-9, the J gene TRBJ2-4; D is perhaps TRBD1 (6 bases). Germline CDR1 is SEHNR and CDR2 is FQNEAQ (reference sequence). This CDR3 has 18 amino acids. Trimming cost V 1 base and J 1 base, with 17 bases left between them. In nucleotides, the CDR3 is TGTGCCAGCAGCTTAGTCGCAGGGGAAGGTCTGGCCAAAAACATTCAGTACTTC. Its translation is CASSLVAGEGLAKNIQYF.

V gene TRBV6-1 combines with J gene TRBJ1-1, with D maybe TRBD1 (6 bases). Trimming took off 1 base at V and 4 bases at J, with 19 bases between the two ends. The CDR3 contains 17 residues. The V gene's germline CDR1 is MNHNS and CDR2 SASEGT. In nucleotides, the CDR3 is TGTGCCAGCAGTGAAGGGCAGGGGCGTTCTAGACGCACTGAAGCTTTCTTT. Its protein product is CASSEGQGRSRRTEAFF.

The chain employs TRBV7-6 and TRBJ2-2; D uncertain. Germline assignment: CDR1 SGHVS and CDR2 FNYEAQ. V lost 5 bases, J lost 9 bases, and 25 bases lay in between. The CDR3 contains 17 residues. The CDR3 is CASSLSASGSFTRELFF. DNA of the CDR3: TGTGCCAGCAGCCTTTCGGCCTCCGGGTCTTTTACCCGGGAGCTGTTTTTT. The variable domain in full, completed from reference TRBV7-6 and TRBJ2-2, reads GAGVSQSPRYKVTKRGQDVALRCDPISGHVSLYWYRQALGQGPEFLTYFNYEAQQDKSGLPNDRFSAERPEGSISTLTIQRTEQRDSAMYRCASSLSASGSFTRELFFGEGSRLTVL.

This clone was counted once. This same CDR3 is encoded by further DNA sequences in the sample. The chain has TRBV5-5 and TRBJ1-2, with D unclear. V shed 0 bases and J shed 0 bases, with 6 bases lying between them. This CDR3 is 14 amino acids long. Looked up from germline, CDR1 is SGHKS and CDR2 is YYEKEE (reference sequence). The CDR3 sequence: CASSLAGSNYGYTF. DNA for the CDR3: TGTGCCAGCAGCTTGGCCGGCTCTAACTATGGCTACACCTTC.

This rearrangement joins TRBV6-1 to TRBJ1-5; D might be TRBD1 (6 bases). The V gene lost 6 bases and the J gene lost 2 bases, with 11 bases spanning the gap. Germline assignment: CDR1 MNHNS and CDR2 SASEGT. The CDR3 contains 14 residues. The CDR3 spells CASSITGRNQPQHF. The DNA for the CDR3 is TGTGCCAGCAGCATTACAGGGCGCAATCAGCCCCAGCATTTT.

CDR3 sequence (DNA): TGTGCCAGTAGCCAATGGGCAGGGGAATACGAGCAGTACTTC. It yields the protein CASSQWAGEYEQYF. The chain uses TRBV19 and TRBJ2-7, with a weak D call TRBD1 (6 bases). V lost 6 bases and J lost 4, with 16 bases in between. From germline, CDR1 is LNHDA and CDR2 SQIVND (reference sequence). The CDR3 has 14 amino acids. Drawing the rest from reference TRBV19 and TRBJ2-7, the complete variable domain is DGGITQSPKYLFRKEGQNVTLSCEQNLNHDAMYWYRQDPGQGLRLIYYSQIVNDFQKGDIAEGYSVSREKKESFPLTVTSAQKNPTAFYLCASSQWAGEYEQYFGPGTRLTVT.

This clone was detected a few times. The chain has TRBV19 and TRBJ1-5; 9 bases fit TRBD1. CDR3 length: 14 amino acids. After removal of 6 bases from V and 4 bases from J, the junction contained 4 bases not matched to a gene. Germline V gene data show CDR1 as LNHDA and CDR2 as SQIVND (reference sequence). The CDR3 DNA reads as TGTGCCAGTAGATACAGGGGGCTGAATCAGCCCCAGCATTTT. This gives the protein CASRYRGLNQPQHF.

This rearrangement joins TRBV5-1 to TRBJ2-3, with TRBD1 identical over 8 bases. After removal of 3 bases from V and 4 bases from J, the junction contained 4 bases not matched to a gene. Per the germline V gene, CDR1 is SGHRS and CDR2 is YFSETQ. This CDR3 contains 14 residues. The CDR3 DNA reads as TGCGCCAGCAGCTGGACGGGACAGGCAGATACGCAGTATTTT. Residues: CASSWTGQADTQYF.

The chain combines TRBV7-9 with TRBJ2-1; 10 nucleotides line up with TRBD2. The ends lost 7 bases at V and 8 bases at J; junction bases unmatched: 11. CDR3 size: 15 residues. Germline lookup yields CDR1 SEHNR and CDR2 FQNEAQ (reference sequence). CDR3 DNA sequence: TGTGCCAGCACCCCCCCCGGGACTAGCGATGATGAGCAGTTCTTC. It codes for CASTPPGTSDDEQFF.

This rearrangement joins TRBV19 to TRBJ1-4, with 8 bases fitting TRBD1. Germline CDR1 LNHDA, CDR2 SQIVND (reference sequence). Trimming at V came to 8 bases and at J to 4 bases, leaving 9 bases not matched to a gene. This CDR3 is 15 amino acids long. Here the CDR3 reads CASSAGQDYNEKLFF. The CDR3 DNA reads TGTGCCAGTTCCGCGGGACAGGATTATAATGAAAAACTGTTTTTT.

This CDR3 is CASSQDQSRYNEQFF. The DNA for the CDR3 is TGTGCCAGCAGCCAAGATCAGAGTAGGTATAATGAGCAGTTCTTC. The chain couples TRBV4-2 to TRBJ2-1, with unresolved D. The germline V and J ends were trimmed by 0 bases and 7 bases, with 13 bases remaining between them. The germline CDR1 and CDR2 sequences are LGHNA and YNFKEQ. The CDR3 spans 15 residues.

The chain uses TRBV6-1 and TRBJ2-2; D is unclear. Germline V lookup: CDR1 MNHNS, CDR2 SASEGT. V lost 4 bases and J 3 bases, leaving 12 bases between the germline ends. The CDR3 runs 15 residues. CDR3 nucleotides: TGTGCCAGCAGTGTCCCACAATCATACACCGGGGAGCTGTTTTTT. This translates into CASSVPQSYTGELFF.

The rearrangement joins TRBV12-5 to TRBJ2-1; maybe TRBD2 (5 bases). The CDR3 length is 12 residues. V shed 3 bases and J shed 8 bases, with 8 bases lying between them. CDR1 is LGHNT and CDR2 is FRNRAP in the germline V gene. CDR3 sequence reads: CASGLSSDEQFF. The CDR3 DNA is TGTGCTAGTGGTTTAAGTAGCGATGAGCAGTTCTTC.

V usage is TRBV10-3 and J usage is TRBJ2-7, with D tentatively TRBD1 or TRBD2 (5 bases each). The CDR3 loop spans 17 amino acids. Germline CDR1 reads ENHRY; CDR2 reads SYGVKD. Trimming removed 0 bases at V and 0 bases at J, with 15 bases between. The CDR3 loop is CAISESRGSASSYEQYF. The CDR3 nucleotides read TGTGCCATCAGTGAGTCGAGGGGTAGCGCGAGCTCCTACGAGCAGTACTTC.

This clone was recorded a few times. This chain uses TRBV5-1 with TRBJ1-5, with D uncertain. CDR3 size: 14 residues. Trimming removed 0 bases from V and 0 bases from J, with 4 bases in between. The germline CDR1 and CDR2 sequences are SGHRS and YFSETQ. The CDR3 region is CASSLGYSNQPQHF. CDR3 coding DNA: TGCGCCAGCAGCTTGGGGTATAGCAATCAGCCCCAGCATTTT. The full variable domain, its missing parts supplied by reference TRBV5-1 and TRBJ1-5, is KAGVTQTPRYLIKTRGQQVTLSCSPISGHRSVSWYQQTPGQGLQFLFEYFSETQRNKGNFPGRFSGRQFSNSRSEMNVSTLELGDSALYLCASSLGYSNQPQHFGDGTRLSIL.

The gene calls are TRBV28 and TRBJ2-7, with TRBD1 identical over 7 bases. The V segment lost 6 bases and the J segment 1 base; nucleotides outside the gene matches: 9. CDR3 length: 15 residues. Germline loops: CDR1 MDHEN, CDR2 SYDVKM. CDR3: CASRYRGLTSYEQYF. In DNA, the CDR3 is TGTGCCAGCAGGTACAGGGGTCTTACGTCCTACGAGCAGTACTTC.

The chain links TRBV27 to TRBJ2-7; D is unclear. Germline CDR1 is MNHEY and CDR2 is SMNVEV (reference sequence). Between the trimmed V and J ends, which lost 4 bases and 5 bases, there was a span of 15 bases. The CDR3 runs 14 residues. The CDR3 DNA is TGTGCCAGCAGTTCCCCGCCGAGTGGCAACGAGCAGTACTTC. Amino acids: CASSSPPSGNEQYF.

This chain joins TRBV21-1 and TRBJ1-1. TRBV21-1 is termed a pseudogene. The CDR3 spans 14 residues. The CDR3 DNA is TGTGCCAGCAGCATCAAACGAGGGAACACTGAAGCTTTCTTT. It encodes CASSIKRGNTEAFF.

This chain connects TRBV27 to TRBJ2-5, with 12 nucleotides matching TRBD2. Trimming removed 8 bases from V and 5 bases from J; junction bases left unmatched: 6. Germline CDR1 reads MNHEY; CDR2 reads SMNVEV (reference sequence). This CDR3 has 14 residues. Here the CDR3 reads CASAGLAGWETQYF. In DNA, the CDR3 is TGTGCCAGCGCCGGACTAGCGGGGTGGGAGACCCAGTACTTC.

J is TRBJ2-7 and V is TRBV19; D remains unclear. V lost 3 bases and J 0 bases, leaving 15 bases between the germline ends. The germline V gene encodes CDR1 LNHDA and CDR2 SQIVND (reference sequence). CDR3 length: 16 residues. The DNA for the CDR3 is TGTGCCAGTAGTATCCTCCTTGCCGTGAGCTCCTACGAGCAGTACTTC. As protein: CASSILLAVSSYEQYF.

The genes are TRBV7-2 and TRBJ1-1; tentative D call: TRBD1 (6 bases). The germline V gene has CDR1 SGHTA and CDR2 FQGNSA. Trimming stripped 5 bases from V and 4 bases from J, with 20 bases between. The CDR3 is made up of 16 amino acids. In nucleotides, the CDR3 is TGTGCCAGCAGCCCCCGGGGTTCCTGGGGGCGCACTGAAGCTTTCTTT. It specifies CASSPRGSWGRTEAFF.

The gene calls are TRBV4-1 and TRBJ2-7; the D gene is possibly TRBD1 (5 bases). CDR1 is MGHRA and CDR2 is YSYEKL in the germline V gene. The V end was cut by 4 bases, the J end by 3 bases, with 19 bases between. The CDR3 sequence is 16 residues long. CDR3 DNA sequence: TGCGCCAGCAGCCCTACCGTACAGGCGAGAGACTACGAGCAGTACTTC. This gives the protein CASSPTVQARDYEQYF.